The 32 T cell receptor beta chains presented below share a single source sample, sequenced in a study of T cell responses to AZD1222 COVID-19 vaccine (dated by TCRdb to 2020 to 2022). The time point label, read with the paper, signifies: baseline before first vaccination. Libraries were made using the immunoSEQ multiplex PCR assay. TCRdb took this table from immuneACCESS and kept in-frame rearrangements with V and J called. Such tables lack part of the clones; where checked against another copy, unresolved V genes explain under half of the gap, and the rest is unexplained. The table for this sample lists 95,000 to 150,000 clones; roughly 90% of them were counted only once. The top ten hold around 1.5% of the sample. Sequencing used peripheral blood, obtained on day 0 of AZD1222 vaccination. These receptors were obtained from an adult in good health.

This chain uses TRBV24-1 with TRBJ2-6, with a weak D call TRBD2 (6 bases). Germline V gives CDR1 KGHDR, CDR2 SFDVKD. Between the trimmed V and J ends, which lost 5 bases and 4 bases, there was a span of 14 bases. This CDR3 has 16 residues. CDR3 sequence reads: CATSGRAGPGANVLTF. The CDR3 DNA is TGTGCCACCAGTGGGAGGGCAGGGCCCGGGGCCAACGTCCTGACTTTC.

This clone occurred once. V is TRBV19 and J is TRBJ2-7, with TRBD2 identical over 9 bases. The CDR3 sequence is 15 residues long. CDR1 and CDR2 (germline): LNHDA, SQIVND (reference sequence). V lost 5 bases, J lost 0 bases, and 5 bases stayed unmatched. CDR3 nucleotides: TGTGCCAGTAGTCCGCAAGCGGGAGGCTCCTACGAGCAGTACTTC. Protein product: CASSPQAGGSYEQYF.

The chain couples TRBV27 to TRBJ2-7, with 11 bases that match TRBD2. The germline gives CDR1 MNHEY, CDR2 SMNVEV (reference sequence). J gave up 1 base and V 5 bases, and 4 bases lay outside the gene matches. This CDR3 region has 15 residues. CDR3 residues: CASSQTSGKSYEQYF. The CDR3 region has the DNA TGTGCCAGCAGTCAGACTAGCGGGAAGTCCTACGAGCAGTACTTC.

The chain has TRBV9 and TRBJ2-2; D unresolved. The germline gives CDR1 SGDLS, CDR2 YYNGEE. CDR3 size: 15 residues. V gave up 0 bases and J gave up 2 bases, with 8 bases separating them. The CDR3 protein is CASSVVSTNTGELFF. CDR3 DNA sequence: TGTGCCAGCAGCGTAGTCAGTACCAACACCGGGGAGCTGTTTTTT.

The chain combines TRBV12-3 or TRBV12-4 with TRBJ1-2; the D is unclear. With 2 bases removed from V and 6 bases from J, the gap between germline ends came to 7 bases. The CDR3 has 12 residues. In nucleotides, the CDR3 is TGTGCCAGCAGTTTAACCGGGGATGGCTACACCTTC. This encodes CASSLTGDGYTF.

The J gene is TRBJ1-2, the V gene TRBV19; tentatively, D is TRBD1 (6 bases). Germline loops: CDR1 LNHDA, CDR2 SQIVND (reference sequence). Between the trimmed V and J ends, which lost 7 bases and 7 bases, there was a span of 13 bases. This CDR3 has 12 residues. The CDR3 DNA is TGTGCCAGTAAGGGGGAGATATTTGGCTACACCTTC. The encoded protein is CASKGEIFGYTF. The full variable domain, rest sourced from reference TRBV19 and TRBJ1-2, is DGGITQSPKYLFRKEGQNVTLSCEQNLNHDAMYWYRQDPGQGLRLIYYSQIVNDFQKGDIAEGYSVSREKKESFPLTVTSAQKNPTAFYLCASKGEIFGYTFGSGTRLTVV.

V and J are TRBV7-9 and TRBJ2-7; 9 nucleotides match TRBD1. Unmatched junction bases numbered 4, after V lost 5 bases and J lost 5 bases. The germline V gene has CDR1 SEHNR and CDR2 FQNEAQ (reference sequence). This CDR3 comprises 13 residues. CDR3 residues: CASSQGQGNEQYF. The CDR3 DNA is TGTGCCAGCAGCCAGGGACAGGGCAACGAGCAGTACTTC. The full variable domain, in which reference TRBV7-9 and TRBJ2-7 provide the parts outside the CDR3, is DTGVSQNPRHKITKRGQNVTFRCDPISEHNRLYWYRQTLGQGPEFLTYFQNEAQLEKSRLLSDRFSAERPKGSFSTLEIQRTEQGDSAMYLCASSQGQGNEQYFGPGTRLTVT.

This chain links TRBV7-2 with TRBJ2-7, with D possibly matching TRBD2 (5 bases). CDR3 length: 15 amino acids. With 5 bases removed from V and 7 bases from J, the gap between germline ends came to 21 bases. CDR1 and CDR2 (germline): SGHTA, FQGNSA. The CDR3 region is CASSLTSLPSGEQYF. CDR3 DNA: TGTGCCAGCAGCCTAACCAGTTTACCATCGGGGGAGCAGTACTTC. The entire variable domain, with the rest obtained from reference TRBV7-2 and TRBJ2-7, is as follows: GAGVSQSPSNKVTEKGKDVELRCDPISGHTALYWYRQSLGQGLEFLIYFQGNSAPDKSGLPSDRFSAERTGGSVSTLTIQRTQQEDSAVYLCASSLTSLPSGEQYFGPGTRLTVT.

V is TRBV19 and J is TRBJ1-2, with D possibly TRBD1 on 6 matching bases. V lost 5 bases, J lost 4 bases, and 23 bases lay in between. This CDR3 contains 17 residues. CDR1 is LNHDA and CDR2 is SQIVND in the germline V gene (reference sequence). CDR3 in DNA: TGTGCCAGTAGTGCTCACCAGGAGGGGGTAGGAAGCTATGGCTACACCTTC. Encoded protein: CASSAHQEGVGSYGYTF.

The rearrangement joins TRBV7-6 to TRBJ1-6, with 8 bases identical to TRBD1. V lost 1 base, J lost 7 bases, and 3 bases stayed unmatched. The germline CDR1 and CDR2 sequences are SGHVS and FNYEAQ. The CDR3 spans 15 residues. Written as DNA, the CDR3 is TGTGCCAGCAGCTTAGACAGGGGGGGAAATTCACCCCTCCACTTT. It codes for CASSLDRGGNSPLHF.

This chain connects TRBV7-9 to TRBJ1-1; TRBD1 aligns across 8 bases. J was trimmed by 1 base and V by 1 base; bases with no gene match: 2. The CDR3 extends over 15 amino acids. CDR1 SEHNR and CDR2 FQNEAQ come from the germline V gene (reference sequence). The CDR3 DNA is TGTGCCAGCAGCTTAGGAGGGACAGGGAACACTGAAGCTTTCTTT. Protein product: CASSLGGTGNTEAFF.

V and J are TRBV7-3 and TRBJ1-1; D is unresolved. V lost 1 base and J lost 1, with 4 bases in between. This CDR3 region has 13 residues. Germline values: CDR1 SGHTA, CDR2 FQGTGA. The CDR3 nucleotides are TGTGCCAGCAGCTTAAACACGAACACTGAAGCTTTCTTT. Translation gives CASSLNTNTEAFF.

The rearrangement links TRBV5-6 to TRBJ2-7; no clear D. The CDR3 is 12 residues long. Germline lookup yields CDR1 SGHDT and CDR2 YYEEEE. V lost 4 bases, J lost 9 bases, and 14 bases lay in between. The CDR3 protein is CASSIGFEGQYF. In nucleotides, the CDR3 is TGTGCCAGCAGCATTGGCTTCGAAGGGCAGTACTTC.

The chain combines TRBV28 with TRBJ2-7; D gene ambiguous. The V gene lost 1 base and the J gene lost 5 bases, with 6 bases spanning the gap. CDR3 length equals 12 residues. CDR1 and CDR2 from the germline V gene are MDHEN and SYDVKM. The CDR3 coding sequence is TGTGCCAGCAGTTTATTCCAGAACGAGCAGTACTTC. It is translated as CASSLFQNEQYF.

The chain recombines TRBV9 with TRBJ1-6, with 8 bases matching TRBD1. With V trimmed by 0 bases and J by 8 bases, 4 bases remained unmatched. From germline, CDR1 is SGDLS and CDR2 YYNGEE. The CDR3 loop spans 15 amino acids. The CDR3 sequence: CASSVGQGFHSPLHF. For the CDR3, the DNA is TGTGCCAGCAGCGTAGGACAGGGGTTCCATTCACCCCTCCACTTT.

The CDR3 is CASSPFRDVTDTQYF. Written as DNA, the CDR3 is TGTGCCAGCAGCCCCTTTCGTGACGTCACAGATACGCAGTATTTT. The V and J genes are TRBV7-2 and TRBJ2-3; D remains ambiguous. The germline gives CDR1 SGHTA, CDR2 FQGNSA. V shed 5 bases and J shed 2 bases, with 14 bases lying between them. The CDR3 has 15 amino acids. Using reference TRBV7-2 and TRBJ2-3 for the parts outside the CDR3, the full variable domain is GAGVSQSPSNKVTEKGKDVELRCDPISGHTALYWYRQSLGQGLEFLIYFQGNSAPDKSGLPSDRFSAERTGGSVSTLTIQRTQQEDSAVYLCASSPFRDVTDTQYFGPGTRLTVL.

The chain carries TRBV6-5 and TRBJ1-1, with TRBD1 as a possible D gene (6 bases). CDR1 and CDR2 (germline): MNHEY, SVGAGI. V gave up 8 bases and J gave up 1 base, with 17 bases separating them. This CDR3 spans 15 amino acids. CDR3 nucleotide sequence: TGTGCCAGCGGCAGGAAGGGGGGGACGAACACTGAAGCTTTCTTT. Encoded protein: CASGRKGGTNTEAFF.

The chain joins TRBV6-5 to TRBJ1-5; perhaps TRBD1 as D (5 bases). Germline V gene lookup returns CDR1 MNHEY and CDR2 SVGAGI. V was shortened by 7 bases and J by 4 bases, with 17 bases between the two germline ends. CDR3 length: 15 amino acids. For the CDR3, the DNA is TGTGCCAGCACGTGGGGGAGCGAGGGAAATCAGCCCCAGCATTTT. Residues: CASTWGSEGNQPQHF.

The chain couples TRBV18 to TRBJ2-1, with TRBD1 identical over 9 bases. The CDR3 covers 15 residues. Germline V gene data show CDR1 as KGHSH and CDR2 as LQKENI. The V segment lost 3 bases and the J segment 6 bases; nucleotides outside the gene matches: 6. The CDR3 DNA reads TGTGCCAGCTCACCCGGGACAGGGACGATCAATGAGCAGTTCTTC. Its protein is CASSPGTGTINEQFF.

The sample holds one count of this clone. The chain couples TRBV4-3 to TRBJ2-7; D gene ambiguous. The V gene lost 1 base and the J gene lost 0 bases, with 13 bases spanning the gap. Germline loops: CDR1 LGHNA, CDR2 YSLEER. The CDR3 has 16 residues. The CDR3 region is CASSQGSSRSSYEQYF. The CDR3 DNA is TGCGCCAGCAGCCAAGGGAGCAGTAGGAGCTCCTACGAGCAGTACTTC.

This clone occurred once. The chain combines TRBV5-1 with TRBJ2-5, with 7 bases identical to TRBD2. The CDR3 sequence is 15 residues long. After removal of 3 bases from V and 2 bases from J, the junction contained 7 bases not matched to a gene. Germline V gene data show CDR1 as SGHRS and CDR2 as YFSETQ. CDR3 amino acids: CASSSGTTLQETQYF. CDR3 DNA sequence: TGCGCCAGCAGCTCCGGGACTACCCTTCAAGAGACCCAGTACTTC.

The J gene is TRBJ1-5, the V gene TRBV5-4; D is uncertain. Trimming took 4 bases from V and 5 from J, leaving 10 bases between them. The CDR3 has 13 residues. Germline lookup yields CDR1 SGHNT and CDR2 YYREEE (reference sequence). This CDR3 reads CASSVRADQPQHF. CDR3 DNA: TGTGCCAGCAGCGTACGAGCGGATCAGCCCCAGCATTTT.

Only a few counts were recorded for this clone. V usage is TRBV24-1 and J usage is TRBJ2-1; 14 nucleotides line up with TRBD2. CDR3 length equals 19 residues. Looked up from germline, CDR1 is KGHDR and CDR2 is SFDVKD. The trim removed 4 bases at V and 1 base at J, leaving 8 bases unmatched. The CDR3 bases are TGTGCCACCAGTGACGTGGGACTAGCGGGAGTTCTATCCTACAATGAGCAGTTCTTC. Translated, it gives CATSDVGLAGVLSYNEQFF.

The rearrangement joins TRBV11-3 to TRBJ2-5, with 8 bases matching TRBD2. This CDR3 region has 13 residues. The junction had 6 bases not matched to a gene; V was cut back by 10 bases and J by 2 bases. From germline, CDR1 is SGHNT and CDR2 YENEEA. The CDR3 is CATRREEQETQYF. CDR3 nucleotides: TGTGCCACCCGGCGGGAGGAACAAGAGACCCAGTACTTC. The full variable domain, in which reference TRBV11-3 and TRBJ2-5 provide the parts outside the CDR3, is EAGVVQSPRYKIIEKKQPVAFWCNPISGHNTLYWYLQNLGQGPELLIRYENEEAVDDSQLPKDRFSAERLKGVDSTLKIQPAELGDSAVYLCATRREEQETQYFGPGTRLLVL.

The chain employs TRBV7-2 and TRBJ1-5, with 9 bases that match TRBD1. CDR1 and CDR2 (germline): SGHTA, FQGNSA. The trim removed 5 bases at V and 2 bases at J, leaving 4 bases unmatched. This CDR3 contains 15 residues. The CDR3 DNA sequence: TGTGCCAGCAGCGAGGGACAGGGTGGCAATCAGCCCCAGCATTTT. This encodes CASSEGQGGNQPQHF.

The CDR3 reads CASSYEGHSGNTIYF. In DNA, the CDR3 is TGTGCCAGCAGTTACGAGGGCCACTCTGGAAACACCATATATTTT. V gene TRBV6-5 combines with J gene TRBJ1-3; D unclear. Between the trimmed V and J ends, which lost 2 bases and 0 bases, there was a span of 8 bases. The germline V gene encodes CDR1 MNHEY and CDR2 SVGAGI. The length of the CDR3 is 15 residues.

This clone appeared once. A clone one base away is much larger, so this may be a read error. This sequence joins TRBV2 and TRBJ2-2, with D perhaps TRBD1 (6 bases). From germline, CDR1 is SNHLY and CDR2 FYNNEI. The V end was cut by 5 bases, the J end by 3 bases, with 7 bases between. The CDR3 contains 13 residues. DNA of the CDR3: TGTGCCAGCAGTAACAGGGACACCGGGGAGCTGTTTTTT. Protein: CASSNRDTGELFF.

V is TRBV19 and J is TRBJ1-2; D gene uncertain. V was cut by 7 bases and J by 5 bases, with 17 bases left in between. The CDR3 covers 14 residues. The germline V gene has CDR1 LNHDA and CDR2 SQIVND (reference sequence). CDR3 region: CASTPDGGYYGYTF. Written as DNA, the CDR3 is TGTGCCAGTACCCCCGACGGCGGATATTATGGCTACACCTTC.

The chain employs TRBV23-1 and TRBJ1-3; D is ambiguous. TRBV23-1 is an ORF for which the function is uncertain. Trimming shortened V by 3 bases and J by 0 bases, and 9 bases separated the two germline ends. This CDR3 contains 15 residues. The CDR3: CASSQGLSSGNTIYF. CDR3 sequence (DNA): TGCGCCAGCAGTCAGGGCTTGAGCTCTGGAAACACCATATATTTT.

V gene TRBV7-9 combines with J gene TRBJ2-3; 11 bases fit TRBD2. J lost 0 bases, V lost 5 bases, and 4 bases had no gene match. This CDR3 is built from 16 residues. Looked up from germline, CDR1 is SEHNR and CDR2 is FQNEAQ (reference sequence). The CDR3 spells CASSAGLAASTDTQYF. CDR3 nucleotide sequence: TGTGCCAGCAGCGCGGGACTAGCGGCTAGCACAGATACGCAGTATTTT.

V usage is TRBV30 and J usage is TRBJ2-1, with D perhaps matching TRBD2 (5 bases). Trimming removed 3 bases from V and 4 bases from J, with 13 bases in between. Germline V gene sequence: CDR1 GTSNPN, CDR2 SVGIG (reference sequence). This CDR3 comprises 14 residues. The CDR3 nucleotides are TGTGCCTGGAGCCGCAACGGGGTATACAATGAGCAGTTCTTC. This translates into CAWSRNGVYNEQFF.

CDR3 sequence reads: CASSSTTGNYGYTF. In DNA form, the CDR3 reads TGTGCCAGCAGTTCCACGACCGGGAACTATGGCTACACCTTC. The chain links TRBV28 to TRBJ1-2; the D is unclear. Trimming cost V 4 bases and J 2 bases, with 11 bases left between them. CDR3 length: 14 amino acids. The germline CDR1 and CDR2 sequences are MDHEN and SYDVKM.